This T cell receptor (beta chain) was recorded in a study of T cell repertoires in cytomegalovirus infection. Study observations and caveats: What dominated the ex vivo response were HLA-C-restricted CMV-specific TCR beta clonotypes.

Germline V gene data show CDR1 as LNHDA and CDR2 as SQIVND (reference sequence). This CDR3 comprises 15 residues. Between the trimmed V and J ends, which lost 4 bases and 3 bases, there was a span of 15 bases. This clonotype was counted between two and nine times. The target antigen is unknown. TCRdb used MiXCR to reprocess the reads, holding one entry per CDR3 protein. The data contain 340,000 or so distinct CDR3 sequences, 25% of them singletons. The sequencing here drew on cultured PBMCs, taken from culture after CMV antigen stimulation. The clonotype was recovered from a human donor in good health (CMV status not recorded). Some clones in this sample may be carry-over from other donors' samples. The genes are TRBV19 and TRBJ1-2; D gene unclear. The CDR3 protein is CASSTSTGGHYGYTF. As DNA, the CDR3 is TGTGCCAGTAGTACCTCTACGGGTGGGCACTATGGCTACACCTTC. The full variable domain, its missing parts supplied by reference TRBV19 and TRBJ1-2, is DGGITQSPKYLFRKEGQNVTLSCEQNLNHDAMYWYRQDPGQGLRLIYYSQIVNDFQKGDIAEGYSVSREKKESFPLTVTSAQKNPTAFYLCASSTSTGGHYGYTFGSGTRLTVV.